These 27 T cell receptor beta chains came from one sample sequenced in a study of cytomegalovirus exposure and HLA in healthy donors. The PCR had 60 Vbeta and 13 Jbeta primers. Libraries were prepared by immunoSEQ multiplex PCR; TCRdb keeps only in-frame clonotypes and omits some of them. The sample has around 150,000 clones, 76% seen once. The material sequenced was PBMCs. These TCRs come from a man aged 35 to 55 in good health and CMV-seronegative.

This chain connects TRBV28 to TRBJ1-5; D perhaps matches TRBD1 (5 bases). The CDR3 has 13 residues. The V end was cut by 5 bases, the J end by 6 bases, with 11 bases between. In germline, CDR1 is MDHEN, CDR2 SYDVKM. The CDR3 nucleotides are TGTGCCAGCAGTATAGGGGTGGGTCAGCCCCAGCATTTT. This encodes CASSIGVGQPQHF.

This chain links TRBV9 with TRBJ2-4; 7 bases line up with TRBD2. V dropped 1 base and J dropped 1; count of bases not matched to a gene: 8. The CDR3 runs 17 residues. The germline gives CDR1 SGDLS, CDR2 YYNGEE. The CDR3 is CASSVLGGVRAKNIQYF. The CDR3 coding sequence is TGTGCCAGCAGCGTATTGGGGGGGGTCCGGGCCAAAAACATTCAGTACTTC.

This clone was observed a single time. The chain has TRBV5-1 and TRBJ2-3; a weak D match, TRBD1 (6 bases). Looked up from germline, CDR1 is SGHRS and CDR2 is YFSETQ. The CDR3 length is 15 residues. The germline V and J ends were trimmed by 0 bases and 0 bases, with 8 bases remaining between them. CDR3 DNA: TGCGCCAGCAGCTTGGCGGGACAAAGCACAGATACGCAGTATTTT. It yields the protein CASSLAGQSTDTQYF.

This CDR3 is CASSPPGLPSEQYF. CDR3 nucleotide sequence: TGCGCCAGCAGCCCCCCGGGACTACCTTCCGAGCAGTACTTC. The chain combines TRBV5-1 with TRBJ2-7; 7 bases are a match to TRBD2. Looked up from germline, CDR1 is SGHRS and CDR2 is YFSETQ. The CDR3 totals 14 residues. The V segment lost 4 bases and the J segment 6 bases; nucleotides outside the gene matches: 10. Supplemented by reference TRBV5-1 and TRBJ2-7, the full variable domain reads KAGVTQTPRYLIKTRGQQVTLSCSPISGHRSVSWYQQTPGQGLQFLFEYFSETQRNKGNFPGRFSGRQFSNSRSEMNVSTLELGDSALYLCASSPPGLPSEQYFGPGTRLTVT.

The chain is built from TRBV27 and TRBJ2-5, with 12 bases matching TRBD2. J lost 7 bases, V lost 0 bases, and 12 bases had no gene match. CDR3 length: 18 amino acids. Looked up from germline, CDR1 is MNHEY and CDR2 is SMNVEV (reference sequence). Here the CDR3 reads CASSLSPWPSGRGGTQYF. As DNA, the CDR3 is TGTGCCAGCAGTTTATCCCCGTGGCCTAGCGGGAGGGGCGGGACCCAGTACTTC.

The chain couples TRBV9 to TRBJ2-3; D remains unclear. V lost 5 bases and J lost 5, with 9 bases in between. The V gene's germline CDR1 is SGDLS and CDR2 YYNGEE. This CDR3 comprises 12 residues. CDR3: CASRSLEDTQYF. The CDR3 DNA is TGTGCCAGCAGATCTCTAGAAGATACGCAGTATTTT.

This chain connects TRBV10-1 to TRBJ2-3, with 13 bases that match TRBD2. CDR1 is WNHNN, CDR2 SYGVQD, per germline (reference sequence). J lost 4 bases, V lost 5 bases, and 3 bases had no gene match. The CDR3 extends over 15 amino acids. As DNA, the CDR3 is TGCGCCAGCAGTCGGACTAGCGGGAGTGCAGATACGCAGTATTTT. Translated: CASSRTSGSADTQYF.

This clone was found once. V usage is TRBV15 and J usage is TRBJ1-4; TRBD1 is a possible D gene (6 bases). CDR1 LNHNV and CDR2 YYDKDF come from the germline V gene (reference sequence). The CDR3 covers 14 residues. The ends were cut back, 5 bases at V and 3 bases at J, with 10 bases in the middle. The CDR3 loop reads CATSPRTANEKLFF. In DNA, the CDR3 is TGTGCCACCAGCCCCCGGACAGCTAATGAAAAACTGTTTTTT.

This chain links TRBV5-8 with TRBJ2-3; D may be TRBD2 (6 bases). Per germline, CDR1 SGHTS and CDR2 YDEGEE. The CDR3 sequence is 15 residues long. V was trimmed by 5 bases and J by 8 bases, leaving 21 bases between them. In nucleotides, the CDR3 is TGTGCCAGCAGGGACCGGGACTCGGCTAAGGTTACGCAGTATTTT. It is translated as CASRDRDSAKVTQYF.

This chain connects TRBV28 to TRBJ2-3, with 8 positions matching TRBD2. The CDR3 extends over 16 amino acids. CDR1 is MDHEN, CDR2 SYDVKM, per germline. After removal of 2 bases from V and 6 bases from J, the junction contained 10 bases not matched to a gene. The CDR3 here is CASSLPSAAGVDTQYF. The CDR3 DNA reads TGTGCCAGCAGTTTACCCTCAGCAGCGGGGGTTGATACGCAGTATTTT.

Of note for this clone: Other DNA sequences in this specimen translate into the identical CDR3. CDR3 in DNA: TGTGCCAGCAGTTACGATCCGGGGGGAACTACCGGGGAGCTGTTTTTT. Encoded protein: CASSYDPGGTTGELFF. The V call is TRBV6-5, the J call TRBJ2-2, with 7 bases fitting TRBD2. Per germline, CDR1 MNHEY and CDR2 SVGAGI. The CDR3 runs to 16 residues. V was pared by 2 bases and J by 5 bases, with 8 bases of the junction left unmatched.

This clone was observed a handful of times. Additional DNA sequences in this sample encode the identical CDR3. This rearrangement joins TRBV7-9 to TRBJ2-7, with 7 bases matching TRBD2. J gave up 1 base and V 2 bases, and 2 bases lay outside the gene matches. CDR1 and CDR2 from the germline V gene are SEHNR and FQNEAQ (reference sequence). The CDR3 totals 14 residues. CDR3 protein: CASSLSGGSYEQYF. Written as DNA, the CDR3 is TGTGCCAGCAGCTTATCGGGGGGTTCCTACGAGCAGTACTTC.

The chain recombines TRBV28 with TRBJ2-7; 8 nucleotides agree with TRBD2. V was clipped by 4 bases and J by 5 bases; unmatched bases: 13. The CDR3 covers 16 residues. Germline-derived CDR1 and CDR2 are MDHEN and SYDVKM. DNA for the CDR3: TGTGCCAGCAGTTCCTCACCAGCGGGAGTAGGCCACGAGCAGTACTTC. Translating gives CASSSSPAGVGHEQYF.

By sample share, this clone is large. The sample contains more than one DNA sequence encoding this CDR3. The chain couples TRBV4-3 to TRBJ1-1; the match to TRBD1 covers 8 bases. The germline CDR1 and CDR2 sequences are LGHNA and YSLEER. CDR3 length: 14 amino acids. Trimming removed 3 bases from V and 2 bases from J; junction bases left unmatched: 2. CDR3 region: CASSQTGENTEAFF. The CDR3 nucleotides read TGCGCCAGCAGCCAGACAGGGGAAAACACTGAAGCTTTCTTT.

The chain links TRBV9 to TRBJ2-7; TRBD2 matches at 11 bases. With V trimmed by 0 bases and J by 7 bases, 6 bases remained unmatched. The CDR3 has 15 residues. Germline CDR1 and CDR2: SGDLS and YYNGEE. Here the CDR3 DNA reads TGTGCCAGCAGCGTAGAACTAGCGGGAGTGGGAGAGCAGTACTTC. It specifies CASSVELAGVGEQYF.

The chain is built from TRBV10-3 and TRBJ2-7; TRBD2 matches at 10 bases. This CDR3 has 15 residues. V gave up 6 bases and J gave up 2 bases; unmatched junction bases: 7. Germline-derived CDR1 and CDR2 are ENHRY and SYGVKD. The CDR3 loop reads CAISDLAGAPYEQYF. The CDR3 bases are TGTGCCATCAGCGATCTAGCGGGGGCCCCCTACGAGCAGTACTTC.

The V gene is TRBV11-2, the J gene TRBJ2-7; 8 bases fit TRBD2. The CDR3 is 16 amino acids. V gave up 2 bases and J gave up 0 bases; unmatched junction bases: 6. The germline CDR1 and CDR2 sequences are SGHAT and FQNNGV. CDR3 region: CASSLFSGSTSYEQYF. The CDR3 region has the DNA TGTGCCAGCAGCTTATTCAGCGGGAGTACCTCCTACGAGCAGTACTTC.

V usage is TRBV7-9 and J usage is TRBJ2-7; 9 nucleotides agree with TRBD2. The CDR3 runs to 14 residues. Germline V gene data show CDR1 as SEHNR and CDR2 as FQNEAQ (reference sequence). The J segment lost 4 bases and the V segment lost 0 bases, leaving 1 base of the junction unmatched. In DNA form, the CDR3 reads TGTGCCAGCAGCTTAGCTAGCGGGGGTTACGAGCAGTACTTC. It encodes CASSLASGGYEQYF.

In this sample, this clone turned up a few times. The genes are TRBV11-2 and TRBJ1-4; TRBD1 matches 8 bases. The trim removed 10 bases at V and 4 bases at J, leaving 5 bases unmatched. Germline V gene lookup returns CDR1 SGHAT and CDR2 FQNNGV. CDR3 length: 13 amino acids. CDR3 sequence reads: CAIRGQSNEKLFF. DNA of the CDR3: TGTGCCATCAGGGGGCAGAGTAATGAAAAACTGTTTTTT.

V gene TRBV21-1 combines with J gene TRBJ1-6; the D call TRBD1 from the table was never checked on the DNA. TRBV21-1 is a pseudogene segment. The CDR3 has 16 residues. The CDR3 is CASSRDRGPRFGPLHF. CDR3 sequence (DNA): TGTGCCAGCTCCAGGGACAGGGGGCCTAGATTTGGGCCCCTCCACTTT.

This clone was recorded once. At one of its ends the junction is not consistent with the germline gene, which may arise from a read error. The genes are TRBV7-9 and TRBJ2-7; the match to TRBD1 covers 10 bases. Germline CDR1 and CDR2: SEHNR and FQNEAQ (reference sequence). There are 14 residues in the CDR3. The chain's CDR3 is CASSSPWDRGRRTF. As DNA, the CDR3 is TGTGCCAGCAGCTCTCCTTGGGACAGGGGTAGGCGGACCTTC.

The chain's CDR3 is CASSIVPPEYNSPLHF. CDR3 DNA sequence: TGTGCCAGTAGTATAGTCCCGCCAGAATATAATTCACCCCTCCACTTT. The gene calls are TRBV19 and TRBJ1-6; D is unclear. Looked up from germline, CDR1 is LNHDA and CDR2 is SQIVND (reference sequence). V lost 1 base and J lost 4, with 11 bases in between. The CDR3 is made up of 16 amino acids.

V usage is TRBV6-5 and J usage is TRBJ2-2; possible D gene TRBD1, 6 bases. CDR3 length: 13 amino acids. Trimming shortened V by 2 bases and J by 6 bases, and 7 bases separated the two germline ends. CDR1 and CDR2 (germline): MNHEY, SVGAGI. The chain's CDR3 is CASSYRGSGELFF. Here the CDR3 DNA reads TGTGCCAGCAGTTACAGGGGGTCCGGGGAGCTGTTTTTT.

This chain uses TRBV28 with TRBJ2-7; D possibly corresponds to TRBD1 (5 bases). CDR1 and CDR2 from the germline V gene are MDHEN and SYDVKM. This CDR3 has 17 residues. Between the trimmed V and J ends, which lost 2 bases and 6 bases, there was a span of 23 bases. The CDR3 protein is CASSLGALAILKGEQYF. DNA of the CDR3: TGTGCCAGCAGTTTAGGGGCCCTCGCCATCTTGAAGGGCGAGCAGTACTTC.

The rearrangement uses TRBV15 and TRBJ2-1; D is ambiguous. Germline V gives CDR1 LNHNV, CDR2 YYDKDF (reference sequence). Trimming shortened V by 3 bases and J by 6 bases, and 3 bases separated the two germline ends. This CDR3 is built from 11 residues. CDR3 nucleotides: TGTGCCACCAGCAGGAGCAATGAGCAGTTCTTC. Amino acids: CATSRSNEQFF.

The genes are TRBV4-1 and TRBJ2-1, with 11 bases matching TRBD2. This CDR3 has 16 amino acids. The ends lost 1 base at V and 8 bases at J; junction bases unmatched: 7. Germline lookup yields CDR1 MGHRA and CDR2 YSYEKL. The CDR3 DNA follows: TGCGCCAGCAGCCAAGCGTTAGCGGGAGGGGGGGATGAGCAGTTCTTC. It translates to CASSQALAGGGDEQFF.

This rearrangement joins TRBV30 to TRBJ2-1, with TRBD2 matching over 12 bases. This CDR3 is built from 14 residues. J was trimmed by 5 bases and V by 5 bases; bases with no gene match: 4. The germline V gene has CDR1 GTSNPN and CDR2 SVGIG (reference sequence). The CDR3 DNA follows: TGTGCCTGGGGACTAGCGGGATCCAACAATGAGCAGTTCTTC. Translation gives CAWGLAGSNNEQFF.